Below, 27 T cell receptor beta chains from the same sample are listed, as sequenced in a study of quantifying T cell responses using KT2 cells. Study background: Reverse transcription used primers in the TCR alpha and beta constant regions.

A single-stranded UMI oligo with SP2 sequence was ligated to cDNA 3' ends. An equimolar mix of RC1.1 and RC1.2 primed the beta chain across TRBC1 and TRBC2. From the UMI-ligation and nested PCR reads, TCRdb called clonotypes with MiXCR, one entry per CDR3 protein. The sample shows approximately 57,000 distinct CDR3 sequences, roughly an eighth of them seen only once. Sequencing used PBMCs spiked with cells of the T cell clone KT2. The receptors stem from a human donor.

The rearrangement links TRBV2 to TRBJ2-2, with D perhaps matching TRBD1 (5 bases). Germline loops: CDR1 SNHLY, CDR2 FYNNEI. This CDR3 comprises 15 residues. Trimming removed 3 bases from V and 2 bases from J, with 10 bases in between. CDR3 sequence reads: CASSEEQDNTGELFF. The CDR3 nucleotides read TGTGCCAGCAGTGAGGAACAGGATAACACCGGGGAGCTGTTTTTT.

This clonotype appeared a few times. The gene calls are TRBV10-3 and TRBJ2-1; D remains unclear. V was shortened by 4 bases and J by 0 bases, with 13 bases between the two germline ends. The CDR3 sequence is 16 residues long. In germline, CDR1 is ENHRY, CDR2 SYGVKD. The CDR3 spells CAISVTPPSSYNEQFF. The DNA for the CDR3 is TGTGCCATCAGTGTTACCCCCCCGAGCTCCTACAATGAGCAGTTCTTC.

This clonotype was seen more than once but under ten times. The V and J genes are TRBV25-1 and TRBJ1-2; D not certain. Germline V gene lookup returns CDR1 MGHDK and CDR2 SYGVNS. The V and J ends lost 5 bases and 2 bases respectively, with 12 bases between them. The CDR3 has 14 residues. CDR3 coding DNA: TGTGCCAGCAGTTATTGGGAAGGGAACTATGGCTACACCTTC. Protein product: CASSYWEGNYGYTF.

This clonotype was observed a single time. V is TRBV13 and J is TRBJ2-3; D gene ambiguous. The CDR3 runs 15 residues. Trimming took off 4 bases at V and 2 bases at J, with 13 bases between the two ends. In germline, CDR1 is PRHDT, CDR2 FYEKMQ (reference sequence). This CDR3 is CASSSRSPYTDTQYF. DNA for the CDR3: TGTGCCAGCAGCTCACGATCCCCCTACACAGATACGCAGTATTTT.

This clonotype was counted a few times. The rearrangement links TRBV2 to TRBJ2-7, with 7 bases lining up with TRBD1. Trimming removed 8 bases from V and 3 bases from J; junction bases left unmatched: 7. The CDR3 runs 13 residues. Germline V gives CDR1 SNHLY, CDR2 FYNNEI. CDR3 loop: CASCSTGNYEQYF. The CDR3, as DNA: TGTGCCAGCTGTTCGACAGGGAACTACGAGCAGTACTTC.

The gene calls are TRBV6-2 or TRBV6-3 and TRBJ1-2; tentative D call: TRBD1 (5 bases). CDR3 length: 14 residues. V lost 7 bases, J lost 6 bases, and 18 bases lay in between. Germline CDR1 reads MNHEY; CDR2 reads SVGEGT. CDR3 loop: CASTRFGAGDGYTF. The CDR3 DNA is TGTGCCAGCACCAGGTTCGGGGCAGGTGATGGCTACACCTTC.

Ten or more counts support this clonotype. The rearrangement uses TRBV12-3 or TRBV12-4 and TRBJ2-3; TRBD1 agrees at 9 bases. V lost 5 bases and J lost 5; bases outside the gene matches: 5. The CDR3 has 14 residues. CDR3 nucleotides: TGTGCCAGCAGTCTACAGGGGGCCGGAGATACGCAGTATTTT. Protein product: CASSLQGAGDTQYF.

This clonotype has just a few counts. This chain connects TRBV9 to TRBJ2-2; unclear D gene. This CDR3 is built from 14 residues. The V gene lost 2 bases and the J gene lost 6 bases, with 11 bases spanning the gap. Germline CDR1 reads SGDLS; CDR2 reads YYNGEE. The CDR3 nucleotides read TGTGCCAGCAGCGTCTCTAGGGTTGCCGGGGAGCTGTTTTTT. Residues: CASSVSRVAGELFF.

Worth noting for this clonotype: This may be a read error: a much more frequent sequence differs by one nucleotide. The chain is built from TRBV12-3 or TRBV12-4 and TRBJ2-3; D gene uncertain. This CDR3 comprises 11 residues. CDR3 nucleotides: TGTGCCAGCGGTTTATCAGATACGCAGTATTTT. This sequence encodes CASGLSDTQYF.

This clonotype was counted ten times or more. The chain has TRBV6-5 and TRBJ2-3; no clear D. With 6 bases removed from V and 3 bases from J, the gap between germline ends came to 4 bases. This CDR3 spans 11 amino acids. CDR1 and CDR2 from the germline V gene are MNHEY and SVGAGI. The CDR3 region has the DNA TGTGCCAGCAGGCGGACAGATACGCAGTATTTT. This translates into CASRRTDTQYF.

This sequence joins TRBV14 and TRBJ2-1, with D possibly being TRBD1 or TRBD2 (5 bases each). The CDR3 spans 16 residues. Trimming pared 1 base from V and 0 bases from J, leaving 10 bases between. Per germline, CDR1 SGHDN and CDR2 FVKESK. The CDR3 sequence: CASSQAGAYSYNEQFF. The CDR3 DNA reads TGTGCCAGCAGCCAAGCCGGGGCTTACTCCTACAATGAGCAGTTCTTC.

This clonotype has at least ten counts. V usage is TRBV6-5 and J usage is TRBJ2-5; D may be TRBD1 (5 bases). The ends were cut back, 5 bases at V and 5 bases at J, with 15 bases in the middle. Germline V gene lookup returns CDR1 MNHEY and CDR2 SVGAGI. This CDR3 comprises 14 residues. Here the CDR3 reads CASSRDRVHETQYF. For the CDR3, the DNA is TGTGCCAGCAGTCGTGACAGAGTTCACGAGACCCAGTACTTC.

This clonotype turned up a few times. The chain employs TRBV12-3 or TRBV12-4 and TRBJ2-7; 7 nucleotides match TRBD2. J lost 5 bases, V lost 2 bases, and 9 bases had no gene match. The CDR3 is 15 amino acids. Here the CDR3 reads CASSLRGLEVNEQYF. In DNA form, the CDR3 reads TGTGCCAGCAGTTTAAGAGGACTAGAGGTGAACGAGCAGTACTTC.

This clonotype was counted a few times. The chain is built from TRBV4-2 and TRBJ2-1; D not certain. In germline, CDR1 is LGHNA, CDR2 YNFKEQ. V lost 0 bases and J lost 5, with 11 bases in between. The CDR3 runs to 15 residues. In DNA form, the CDR3 reads TGTGCCAGCAGCCAAGATCTCGGGCCCCACAATGAGCAGTTCTTC. It yields the protein CASSQDLGPHNEQFF.

This clonotype was seen at least ten times. In DNA, the CDR3 is TGCAGCGCCACTGAAGGTTTGAACACCGGGGAGCTGTTTTTT. The encoded protein is CSATEGLNTGELFF. This sequence joins TRBV29-1 and TRBJ2-2; D unclear. This CDR3 has 14 amino acids. Trimming removed 7 bases from V and 1 base from J, with 13 bases in between. Germline V CDR1 and CDR2: SQVTM, ANQGSEA.

At least ten counts were recorded for this clonotype. The V gene is TRBV7-9, the J gene TRBJ2-1; 8 bases are a match to TRBD2. Germline V gene data show CDR1 as SEHNR and CDR2 as FQNEAQ (reference sequence). The CDR3 runs 16 residues. J gave up 2 bases and V 4 bases, and 7 bases lay outside the gene matches. CDR3 region: CASSSIGGAAYNEQFF. The CDR3 coding sequence is TGTGCCAGCAGCTCCATCGGGGGGGCCGCCTACAATGAGCAGTTCTTC.

J is TRBJ2-3 and V is TRBV7-3, with D unclear. V lost 3 bases and J 5 bases, leaving 9 bases between the germline ends. CDR1 and CDR2 (germline): SGHTA, FQGTGA. The CDR3 is 13 amino acids. CDR3 region: CASSFGSGDTQYF. CDR3 DNA sequence: TGTGCCAGCAGCTTCGGTTCCGGAGATACGCAGTATTTT.

This clonotype has a count of ten or more. The rearrangement links TRBV7-8 to TRBJ1-1, with unresolved D. CDR3 length: 14 residues. From germline, CDR1 is SGHVS and CDR2 FQNEAQ. V lost 4 bases and J lost 5, with 14 bases in between. The CDR3 coding sequence is TGTGCCAGCAGCTCTGGACGGATGAGTACTGAAGCTTTCTTT. The encoded protein is CASSSGRMSTEAFF.

This clonotype has just a few counts. The chain joins TRBV20-1 to TRBJ2-1; D is unclear. This CDR3 comprises 14 residues. V lost 0 bases and J lost 3, with 9 bases in between. From germline, CDR1 is DFQATT and CDR2 SNEGSKA (reference sequence). The CDR3 nucleotides are TGCAGTGCTAGAGAGGGTGGTGACTACAATGAGCAGTTCTTC. The encoded protein is CSAREGGDYNEQFF.

In its sample, this clonotype was seen a few times. The V and J genes are TRBV5-1 and TRBJ1-4; tentatively, D is TRBD1 (5 bases). CDR3 size: 15 residues. Germline assignment: CDR1 SGHRS and CDR2 YFSETQ. The V and J ends lost 4 bases and 6 bases respectively, with 16 bases between them. CDR3 residues: CASSSMGLGDEKLFF. The DNA for the CDR3 is TGCGCCAGCAGCAGCATGGGACTAGGGGATGAAAAACTGTTTTTT.

This clonotype was counted ten times or more. The chain couples TRBV5-1 to TRBJ2-5; tentatively, D is TRBD2 (6 bases). CDR1 is SGHRS and CDR2 is YFSETQ in the germline V gene. The CDR3 runs 15 residues. Trimming pared 2 bases from V and 1 base from J, leaving 12 bases between. The CDR3 sequence is CASSFMAGTQETQYF. Here the CDR3 DNA reads TGCGCCAGCAGCTTTATGGCGGGAACCCAAGAGACCCAGTACTTC.

There are a few counts of this clonotype. The CDR3 reads CASSERTVVDEQYF. The CDR3 nucleotides are TGTGCCAGCAGTGAGCGGACAGTTGTCGACGAGCAGTACTTC. The V call is TRBV6-4, the J call TRBJ2-7, with D possibly TRBD1 on 6 matching bases. Trimming stripped 3 bases from V and 5 bases from J, with 14 bases between. This CDR3 is 14 amino acids long. CDR1 is MRHNA and CDR2 is SNTAGT in the germline V gene.

This clonotype was observed many times. J is TRBJ1-2 and V is TRBV18; 7 nucleotides align to TRBD1. The CDR3 is 13 residues long. V dropped 2 bases and J dropped 4; count of bases not matched to a gene: 1. Germline CDR1 reads KGHSH; CDR2 reads LQKENI. In DNA, the CDR3 is TGTGCCAGCTCACCAGGACAGGCCTATGGCTACACCTTC. This translates into CASSPGQAYGYTF.

This clonotype was counted at least ten times. This chain uses TRBV29-1 with TRBJ2-3; D possibly uses TRBD1 or TRBD2 (5 bases each). With 4 bases removed from V and 1 base from J, the gap between germline ends came to 21 bases. The CDR3 has 17 amino acids. Looked up from germline, CDR1 is SQVTM and CDR2 is ANQGSEA. CDR3: CSVAPLAGTIGTDTQYF. CDR3 nucleotides: TGCAGCGTTGCACCTCTCGCCGGGACCATAGGCACAGATACGCAGTATTTT.

The V and J genes are TRBV20-1 and TRBJ2-7, with D tentatively TRBD2 (6 bases). The CDR3 is 15 amino acids. Per the germline V gene, CDR1 is DFQATT and CDR2 is SNEGSKA (reference sequence). V was trimmed by 6 bases and J by 3 bases, leaving 21 bases between them. CDR3 nucleotides: TGCAGTGCAGAACCCGGGACTGGGACCATCTACGAGCAGTACTTC. Its translation is CSAEPGTGTIYEQYF.

This rearrangement joins TRBV30 to TRBJ2-1; D unresolved. The CDR3 is 13 amino acids. Germline V gene sequence: CDR1 GTSNPN, CDR2 SVGIG (reference sequence). Trimming stripped 2 bases from V and 6 bases from J, with 11 bases between. The CDR3 loop reads CAWSIGDGNEQFF. CDR3 in DNA: TGTGCCTGGAGTATCGGAGACGGCAATGAGCAGTTCTTC.

This clonotype was detected many times. V usage is TRBV3-1 and J usage is TRBJ2-5; D remains unclear. Germline-derived CDR1 and CDR2 are LGHDT and YNNKEL (reference sequence). The V gene lost 0 bases and the J gene lost 0 bases, with 5 bases spanning the gap. The length of the CDR3 is 14 residues. CDR3: CASSQDANQETQYF. The CDR3 DNA follows: TGTGCCAGCAGCCAAGACGCTAACCAAGAGACCCAGTACTTC.